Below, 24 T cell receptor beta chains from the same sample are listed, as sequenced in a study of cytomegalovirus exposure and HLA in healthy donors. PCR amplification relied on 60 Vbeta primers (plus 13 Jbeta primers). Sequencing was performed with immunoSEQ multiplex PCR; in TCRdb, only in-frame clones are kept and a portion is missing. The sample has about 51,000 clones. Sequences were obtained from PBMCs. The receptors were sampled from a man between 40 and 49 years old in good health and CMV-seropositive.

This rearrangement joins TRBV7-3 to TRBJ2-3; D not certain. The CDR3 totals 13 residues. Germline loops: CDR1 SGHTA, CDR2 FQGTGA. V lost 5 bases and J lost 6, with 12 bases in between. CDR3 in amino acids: CASSAFNEDTQYF. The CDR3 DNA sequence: TGTGCCAGCAGCGCGTTTAACGAGGATACGCAGTATTTT.

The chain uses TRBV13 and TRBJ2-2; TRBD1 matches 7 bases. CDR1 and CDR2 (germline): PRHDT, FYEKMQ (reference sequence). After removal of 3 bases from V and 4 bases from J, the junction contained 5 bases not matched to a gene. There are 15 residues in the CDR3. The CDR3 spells CASSLGDRPTGELFF. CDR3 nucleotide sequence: TGTGCCAGCAGCTTGGGGGACAGACCCACCGGGGAGCTGTTTTTT.

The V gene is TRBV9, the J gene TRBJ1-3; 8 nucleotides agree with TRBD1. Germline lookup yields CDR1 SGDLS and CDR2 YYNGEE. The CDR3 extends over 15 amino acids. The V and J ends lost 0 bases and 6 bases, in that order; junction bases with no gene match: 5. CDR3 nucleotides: TGTGCCAGCAGCGTAGATGGACAGGGCATAAACACCATATATTTT. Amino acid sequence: CASSVDGQGINTIYF. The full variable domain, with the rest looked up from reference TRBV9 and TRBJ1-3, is DSGVTQTPKHLITATGQRVTLRCSPRSGDLSVYWYQQSLDQGLQFLIQYYNGEERAKGNILERFSAQQFPDLHSELNLSSLELGDSALYFCASSVDGQGINTIYFGEGSWLTVV.

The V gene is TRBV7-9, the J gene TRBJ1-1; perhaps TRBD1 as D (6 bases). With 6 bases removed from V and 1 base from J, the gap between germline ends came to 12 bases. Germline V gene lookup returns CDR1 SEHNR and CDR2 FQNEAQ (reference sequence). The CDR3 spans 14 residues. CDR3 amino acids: CASRKGGGNTEAFF. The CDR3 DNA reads TGTGCCAGCAGGAAAGGGGGGGGGAACACTGAAGCTTTCTTT.

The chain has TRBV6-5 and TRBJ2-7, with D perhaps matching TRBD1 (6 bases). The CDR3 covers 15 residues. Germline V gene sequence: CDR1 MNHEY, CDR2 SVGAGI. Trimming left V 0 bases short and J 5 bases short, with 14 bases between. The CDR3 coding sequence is TGTGCCAGCAGTTACTCCTGGGCTGGGGGCCACGAGCAGTACTTC. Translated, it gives CASSYSWAGGHEQYF.

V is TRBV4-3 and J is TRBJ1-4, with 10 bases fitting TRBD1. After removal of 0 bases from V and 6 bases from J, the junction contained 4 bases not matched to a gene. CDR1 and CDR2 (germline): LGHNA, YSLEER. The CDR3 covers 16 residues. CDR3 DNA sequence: TGCGCCAGCAGCCAAGATCCTGGGACAGGGGATGAAAAACTGTTTTTT. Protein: CASSQDPGTGDEKLFF.

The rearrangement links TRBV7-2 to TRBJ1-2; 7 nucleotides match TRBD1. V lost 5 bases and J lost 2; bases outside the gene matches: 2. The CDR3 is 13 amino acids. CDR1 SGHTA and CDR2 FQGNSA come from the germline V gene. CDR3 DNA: TGTGCCAGCAGCCAGACAGGGAACTATGGCTACACCTTC. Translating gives CASSQTGNYGYTF.

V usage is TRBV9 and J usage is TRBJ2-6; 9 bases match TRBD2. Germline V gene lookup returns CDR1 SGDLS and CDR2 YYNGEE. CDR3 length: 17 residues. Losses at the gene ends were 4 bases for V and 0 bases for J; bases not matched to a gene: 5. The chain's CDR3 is CASSPLAGTSGANVLTF. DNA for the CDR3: TGTGCCAGCAGCCCCCTAGCGGGGACCTCTGGGGCCAACGTCCTGACTTTC.

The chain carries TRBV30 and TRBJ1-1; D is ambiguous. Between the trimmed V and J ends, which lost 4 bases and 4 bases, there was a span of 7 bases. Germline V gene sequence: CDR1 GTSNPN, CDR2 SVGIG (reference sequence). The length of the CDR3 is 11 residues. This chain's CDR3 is CAWKESTEAFF. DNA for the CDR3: TGTGCCTGGAAGGAGTCCACTGAAGCTTTCTTT.

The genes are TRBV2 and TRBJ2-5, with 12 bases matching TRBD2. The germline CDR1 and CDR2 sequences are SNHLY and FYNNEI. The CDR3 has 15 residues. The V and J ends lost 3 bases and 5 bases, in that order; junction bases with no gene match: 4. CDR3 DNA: TGTGCCAGCAGTGATGTACTAGCGGGGGGCGAGACCCAGTACTTC. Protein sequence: CASSDVLAGGETQYF.

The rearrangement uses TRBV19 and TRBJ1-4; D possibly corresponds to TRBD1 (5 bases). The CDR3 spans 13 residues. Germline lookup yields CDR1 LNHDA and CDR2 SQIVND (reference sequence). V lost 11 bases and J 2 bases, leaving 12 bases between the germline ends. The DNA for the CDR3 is TGTGCCTCCACAGGTTATACTAATGAAAAACTGTTTTTT. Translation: CASTGYTNEKLFF.

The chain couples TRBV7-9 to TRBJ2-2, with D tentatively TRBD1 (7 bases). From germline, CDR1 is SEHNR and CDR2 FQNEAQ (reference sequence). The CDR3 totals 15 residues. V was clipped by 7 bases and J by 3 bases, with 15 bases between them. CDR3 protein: CASIFGGGDTGELFF. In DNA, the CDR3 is TGTGCCAGCATTTTTGGAGGGGGCGACACCGGGGAGCTGTTTTTT.

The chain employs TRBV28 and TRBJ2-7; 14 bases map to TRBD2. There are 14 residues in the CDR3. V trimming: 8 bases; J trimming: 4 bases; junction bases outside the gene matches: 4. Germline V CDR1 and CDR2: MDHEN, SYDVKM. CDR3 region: CASWTSGRIYEQYF. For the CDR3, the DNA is TGTGCCAGCTGGACTAGCGGGAGGATATACGAGCAGTACTTC.

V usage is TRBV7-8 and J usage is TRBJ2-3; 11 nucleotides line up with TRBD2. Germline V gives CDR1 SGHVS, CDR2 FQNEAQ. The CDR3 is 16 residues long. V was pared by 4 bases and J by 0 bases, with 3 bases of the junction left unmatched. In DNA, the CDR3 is TGTGCCAGCAGCTCCTGGACTAGCGGGAGCACAGATACGCAGTATTTT. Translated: CASSSWTSGSTDTQYF.

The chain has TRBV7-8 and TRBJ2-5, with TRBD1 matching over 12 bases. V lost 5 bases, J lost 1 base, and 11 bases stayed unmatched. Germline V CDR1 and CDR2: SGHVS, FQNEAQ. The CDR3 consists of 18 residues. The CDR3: CASSLRDRGLATQETQYF. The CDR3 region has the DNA TGTGCCAGCAGCCTCCGGGACAGGGGGCTAGCGACCCAAGAGACCCAGTACTTC.

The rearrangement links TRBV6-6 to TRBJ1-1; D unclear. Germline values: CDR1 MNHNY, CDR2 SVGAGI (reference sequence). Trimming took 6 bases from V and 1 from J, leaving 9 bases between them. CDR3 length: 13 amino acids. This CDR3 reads CASREGSNTEAFF. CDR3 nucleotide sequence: TGTGCCAGCAGGGAGGGATCGAACACTGAAGCTTTCTTT.

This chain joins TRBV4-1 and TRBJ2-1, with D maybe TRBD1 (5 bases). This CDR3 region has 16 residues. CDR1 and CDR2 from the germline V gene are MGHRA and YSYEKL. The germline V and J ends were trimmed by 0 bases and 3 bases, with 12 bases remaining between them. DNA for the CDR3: TGCGCCAGCAGCCAAGATCTGGGGCAGGGCTACAATGAGCAGTTCTTC. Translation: CASSQDLGQGYNEQFF.

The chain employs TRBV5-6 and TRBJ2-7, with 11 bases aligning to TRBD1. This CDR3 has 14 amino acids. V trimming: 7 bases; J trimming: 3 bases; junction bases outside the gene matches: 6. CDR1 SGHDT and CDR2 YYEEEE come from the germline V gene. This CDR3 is CASAGGTGGYEQYF. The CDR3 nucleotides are TGTGCCAGCGCCGGGGGGACAGGGGGCTACGAGCAGTACTTC.

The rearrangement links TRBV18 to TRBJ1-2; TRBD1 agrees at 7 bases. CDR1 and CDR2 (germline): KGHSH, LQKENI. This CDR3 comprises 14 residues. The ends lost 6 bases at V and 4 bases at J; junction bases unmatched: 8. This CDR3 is CASSRDRSTYGYTF. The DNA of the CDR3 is TGTGCCAGCTCCCGGGACAGATCAACCTATGGCTACACCTTC.

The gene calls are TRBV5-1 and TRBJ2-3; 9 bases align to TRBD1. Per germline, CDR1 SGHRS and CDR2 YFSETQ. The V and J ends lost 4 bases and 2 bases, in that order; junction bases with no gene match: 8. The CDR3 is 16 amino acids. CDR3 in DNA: TGCGCCAGCAGCCCCGGGACAGGGATTTTCACAGATACGCAGTATTTT. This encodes CASSPGTGIFTDTQYF.

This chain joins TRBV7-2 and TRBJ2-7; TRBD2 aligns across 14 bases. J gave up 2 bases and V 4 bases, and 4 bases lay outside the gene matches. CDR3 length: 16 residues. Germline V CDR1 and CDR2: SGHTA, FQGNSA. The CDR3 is CASSSGLAGEAYEQYF. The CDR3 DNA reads TGTGCCAGCAGCTCGGGACTAGCGGGAGAAGCCTACGAGCAGTACTTC.

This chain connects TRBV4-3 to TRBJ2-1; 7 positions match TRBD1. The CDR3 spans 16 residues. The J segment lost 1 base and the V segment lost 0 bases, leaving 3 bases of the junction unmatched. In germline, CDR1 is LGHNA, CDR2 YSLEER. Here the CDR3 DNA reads TGCGCCAGCAGCCAAGAAAAGGGACAGTCCTACAATGAGCAGTTCTTC. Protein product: CASSQEKGQSYNEQFF.

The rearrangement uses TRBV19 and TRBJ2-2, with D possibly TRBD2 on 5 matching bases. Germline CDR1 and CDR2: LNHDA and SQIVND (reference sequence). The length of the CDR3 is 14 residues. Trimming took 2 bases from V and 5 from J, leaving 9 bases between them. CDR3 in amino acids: CASSIRGWTGELFF. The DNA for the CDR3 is TGTGCCAGTAGTATAAGAGGGTGGACCGGGGAGCTGTTTTTT.

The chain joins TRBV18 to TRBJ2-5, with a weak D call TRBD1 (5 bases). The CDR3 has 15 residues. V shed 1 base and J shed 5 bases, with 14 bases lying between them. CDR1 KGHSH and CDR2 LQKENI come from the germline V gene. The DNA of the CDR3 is TGTGCCAGCTCACCACAAGTAGGGGCGCAGGAGACCCAGTACTTC. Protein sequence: CASSPQVGAQETQYF.